This note documents a single T cell receptor (beta chain) sequence. The data belong to a study of blood T cell repertoires in COVID-19. Whole-study context: Nucleic acid was either cDNA or gDNA, and it came from T cells, B-cell-depleted T cells, or PBMCs.

Produced via immunoSEQ multiplex PCR; TCRdb's table is partial and in-frame only. Of over 140,000 clones in the sample, less than 80% were seen once. The clonotype originates from a woman aged 80 or over with active or convalescent COVID-19. Sequences were obtained from peripheral blood.

CDR3 loop: CASSWVRGSGANVLTF. The CDR3 DNA sequence: TGTGCCAGCAGCTGGGTAAGGGGCTCTGGGGCCAACGTCCTGACTTTC. This chain connects TRBV5-5 to TRBJ2-6; maybe TRBD1 (5 bases). Germline CDR1 and CDR2: SGHKS and YYEKEE (reference sequence). V shed 3 bases and J shed 0 bases, with 10 bases lying between them. This CDR3 is built from 16 residues.